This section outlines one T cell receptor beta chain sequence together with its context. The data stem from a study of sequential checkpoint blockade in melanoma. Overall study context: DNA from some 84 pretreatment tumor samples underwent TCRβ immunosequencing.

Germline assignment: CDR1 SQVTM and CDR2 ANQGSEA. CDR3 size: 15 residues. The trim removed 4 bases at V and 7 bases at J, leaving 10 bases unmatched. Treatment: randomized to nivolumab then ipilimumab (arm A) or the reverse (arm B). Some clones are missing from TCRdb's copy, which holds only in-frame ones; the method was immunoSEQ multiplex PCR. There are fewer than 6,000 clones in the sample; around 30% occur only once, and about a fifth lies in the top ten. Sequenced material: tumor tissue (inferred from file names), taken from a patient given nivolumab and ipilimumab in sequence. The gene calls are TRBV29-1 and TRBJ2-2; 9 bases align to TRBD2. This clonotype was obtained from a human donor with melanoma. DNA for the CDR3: TGCAGCGTTGCGACCGGCGGGGGGGCTGGCGGGGAGCTGTTTTTT. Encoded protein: CSVATGGGAGGELFF.